These 27 T cell receptor beta chains were all obtained from the same sample, sequenced in a study of sequential checkpoint blockade in melanoma. The protocol was immunoSEQ multiplex PCR, while the TCRdb copy is restricted to in-frame clones and leaves out a portion. The sample includes under 15,000 clones, roughly 85% of them seen just once. The treatment is: randomized to nivolumab then ipilimumab (arm A) or the reverse (arm B). Specimen: CD8+ T cells sorted from blood (inferred from file names), collected from a patient given nivolumab and ipilimumab in sequence. The origin of the receptors is a human donor with melanoma.

This chain connects TRBV11-3 to TRBJ2-5; D perhaps matches TRBD1 (5 bases). Germline loops: CDR1 SGHNT, CDR2 YENEEA. CDR3 size: 14 residues. Trimming stripped 2 bases from V and 4 bases from J, with 11 bases between. The CDR3 DNA is TGTGCCAGCAGCTTACCCGACAGCAGAGAGACCCAGTACTTC. Translating gives CASSLPDSRETQYF.

This chain joins TRBV29-1 and TRBJ2-7; D perhaps matches TRBD1 (5 bases). The CDR3 totals 12 residues. V was trimmed by 4 bases and J by 4 bases, leaving 11 bases between them. Germline V gene sequence: CDR1 SQVTM, CDR2 ANQGSEA. In DNA, the CDR3 is TGCAGCGTTGGGATAAGGGGTTACGAGCAGTACTTC. This translates into CSVGIRGYEQYF.

The genes are TRBV27 and TRBJ1-5; TRBD1 aligns across 10 bases. There are 15 residues in the CDR3. The germline gives CDR1 MNHEY, CDR2 SMNVEV (reference sequence). V lost 4 bases, J lost 6 bases, and 6 bases stayed unmatched. The CDR3 nucleotides read TGTGCCAGCAGTTGGACAGGGGGTGTCGGTCAGCCCCAGCATTTT. Protein product: CASSWTGGVGQPQHF.

J is TRBJ2-7 and V is TRBV6-1; D gene unclear. Germline lookup yields CDR1 MNHNS and CDR2 SASEGT. The CDR3 runs to 11 residues. V lost 4 bases and J lost 3, with 4 bases in between. CDR3 in DNA: TGTGCCAGCAGTGGGCACTACGAGCAGTACTTC. Its protein is CASSGHYEQYF.

The chain links TRBV4-3 to TRBJ2-7; 7 bases agree with TRBD1. This CDR3 is 13 amino acids long. Germline CDR1 and CDR2: LGHNA and YSLEER. Trimming took 0 bases from V and 4 from J; bases not matched to a gene: 0. CDR3 DNA: TGCGCCAGCAGCCAAGACAGGGGGTACGAGCAGTACTTC. Translated, it gives CASSQDRGYEQYF.

The V and J genes are TRBV2 and TRBJ2-4, with D possibly matching TRBD1 (6 bases). The V end was cut by 7 bases, the J end by 1 base, with 14 bases between. This CDR3 is 15 amino acids long. CDR1 and CDR2 from the germline V gene are SNHLY and FYNNEI. CDR3 in DNA: TGTGCCAGCAATCTGGGGCAGGGGGCCAAAAACATTCAGTACTTC. Translated, it gives CASNLGQGAKNIQYF.

The CDR3 DNA reads TGTGCCAGCAGCCCTCTACTAGCGGGAGTTTACAATGAGCAGTTCTTC. Translated: CASSPLLAGVYNEQFF. The chain recombines TRBV7-8 with TRBJ2-1; TRBD2 agrees at 11 bases. The J segment lost 4 bases and the V segment lost 5 bases, leaving 7 bases of the junction unmatched. CDR1 is SGHVS and CDR2 is FQNEAQ in the germline V gene. The CDR3 sequence is 16 residues long.

J is TRBJ1-3 and V is TRBV4-1; no firm D call. Deletions cut 1 base from V and 0 bases from J, with 10 bases between. The CDR3 loop spans 16 amino acids. The V gene's germline CDR1 is MGHRA and CDR2 YSYEKL. The CDR3 DNA is TGCGCCAGCAGCCAAGGTCTCCGGAGCTCTGGAAACACCATATATTTT. It translates to CASSQGLRSSGNTIYF.

This clone was observed a handful of times. The gene calls are TRBV25-1 and TRBJ1-4, with D perhaps TRBD1 (5 bases). Trimming pared 6 bases from V and 7 bases from J, leaving 6 bases between. The CDR3 has 11 residues. Germline CDR1 MGHDK, CDR2 SYGVNS. CDR3 bases: TGTGCCAGCAGGGGGCTTGAAAAACTGTTTTTT. It yields the protein CASRGLEKLFF.

The chain has TRBV19 and TRBJ2-5, with D possibly matching TRBD1 (6 bases). The CDR3 has 17 residues. Germline loops: CDR1 LNHDA, CDR2 SQIVND (reference sequence). V was pared by 1 base and J by 4 bases, with 19 bases between. CDR3 sequence (DNA): TGTGCCAGTAGTATAGGGCTACAGGGCATACCCAGAGAGACCCAGTACTTC. Protein product: CASSIGLQGIPRETQYF. Full variable domain (remainder filled in from reference TRBV19 and TRBJ2-5): DGGITQSPKYLFRKEGQNVTLSCEQNLNHDAMYWYRQDPGQGLRLIYYSQIVNDFQKGDIAEGYSVSREKKESFPLTVTSAQKNPTAFYLCASSIGLQGIPRETQYFGPGTRLLVL.

The V gene is TRBV6-6, the J gene TRBJ2-1, with D possibly TRBD1 on 7 matching bases. The germline V gene encodes CDR1 MNHNY and CDR2 SVGAGI (reference sequence). The CDR3 totals 12 residues. With 8 bases removed from V and 7 bases from J, the gap between germline ends came to 12 bases. This chain's CDR3 is CASGGGANEQFF. The CDR3 DNA is TGTGCCAGCGGAGGGGGCGCAAATGAGCAGTTCTTC.

The genes are TRBV4-1 and TRBJ2-7; 11 bases agree with TRBD2. The V gene's germline CDR1 is MGHRA and CDR2 YSYEKL. CDR3 length equals 15 residues. Unmatched junction bases numbered 8, after V lost 4 bases and J lost 6 bases. CDR3 sequence (DNA): TGCGCCAGCAGCCCGATAGCGGGAGGGCCGGGCGAGCAGTACTTC. It codes for CASSPIAGGPGEQYF.

The rearrangement joins TRBV5-6 to TRBJ2-2, with D possibly matching TRBD2 (5 bases). Germline V gene data show CDR1 as SGHDT and CDR2 as YYEEEE. Trimming left V 5 bases short and J 6 bases short, with 8 bases between. The CDR3 covers 12 residues. Here the CDR3 reads CASRTGAGELFF. CDR3 DNA sequence: TGTGCCAGCAGGACCGGGGCCGGGGAGCTGTTTTTT.

The chain joins TRBV30 to TRBJ1-1, with D unresolved. V dropped 2 bases and J dropped 6 bases, with 10 bases sitting between them. The CDR3 sequence is 12 residues long. Germline values: CDR1 GTSNPN, CDR2 SVGIG (reference sequence). The CDR3 spells CAWSIRGPEAFF. CDR3 in DNA: TGTGCCTGGAGTATCCGAGGGCCTGAAGCTTTCTTT.

This clone was observed a handful of times. V and J are TRBV27 and TRBJ1-2; D is undetermined. The CDR3 has 13 residues. V lost 3 bases, J lost 0 bases, and 5 bases lay in between. CDR1 MNHEY and CDR2 SMNVEV come from the germline V gene (reference sequence). The CDR3 sequence: CASSFIANYGYTF. In nucleotides, the CDR3 is TGTGCCAGCAGTTTTATAGCTAACTATGGCTACACCTTC.

V gene TRBV11-2 combines with J gene TRBJ2-3; perhaps TRBD2 as D (6 bases). Germline CDR1 is SGHAT and CDR2 is FQNNGV. Trimming took off 5 bases at V and 1 base at J, with 13 bases between the two ends. The CDR3 runs 15 residues. CDR3 residues: CASSHDPSGTDTQYF. In nucleotides, the CDR3 is TGTGCCAGCAGCCACGACCCTAGCGGCACAGATACGCAGTATTTT.

The chain is built from TRBV28 and TRBJ2-7, with a weak D call TRBD2 (5 bases). V lost 4 bases and J lost 1, with 17 bases in between. CDR1 MDHEN and CDR2 SYDVKM come from the germline V gene. The CDR3 consists of 16 residues. CDR3 loop: CASSSYTRALSYEQYF. CDR3 coding DNA: TGTGCCAGCAGTTCGTATACTAGGGCCCTTTCCTACGAGCAGTACTTC.

This clone is labeled medium-sized (0.01 to 0.1%). The rearrangement joins TRBV5-1 to TRBJ2-7; the D is unclear. V was pared by 3 bases and J by 0 bases, with 10 bases between. CDR1 is SGHRS and CDR2 is YFSETQ in the germline V gene. The CDR3 runs 14 residues. CDR3 sequence: CASSSHPSSYEQYF. DNA for the CDR3: TGCGCCAGCAGCTCCCATCCTAGCTCCTACGAGCAGTACTTC.

The V call is TRBV29-1, the J call TRBJ2-3, with D perhaps TRBD2 (5 bases). Between the trimmed V and J ends, which lost 1 base and 4 bases, there was a span of 15 bases. From germline, CDR1 is SQVTM and CDR2 ANQGSEA. CDR3 size: 15 residues. The CDR3 loop reads CSVEGLAPDPDTQYF. The CDR3 DNA follows: TGCAGCGTTGAAGGTCTAGCCCCGGACCCAGATACGCAGTATTTT.

This sequence joins TRBV28 and TRBJ2-7; 9 bases align to TRBD1. With V trimmed by 7 bases and J by 5 bases, 6 bases remained unmatched. Germline V gene sequence: CDR1 MDHEN, CDR2 SYDVKM. This CDR3 region has 13 residues. CDR3 amino acids: CASTWGQGDEQYF. The CDR3 DNA reads TGTGCCAGCACCTGGGGACAGGGAGACGAGCAGTACTTC.

The rearrangement uses TRBV29-1 and TRBJ1-1; D is undetermined. CDR3 length equals 11 residues. Looked up from germline, CDR1 is SQVTM and CDR2 is ANQGSEA. V dropped 5 bases and J dropped 2 bases, with 6 bases sitting between them. CDR3 protein: CSVPLNTEAFF. DNA of the CDR3: TGCAGCGTTCCCTTAAACACTGAAGCTTTCTTT. Full variable domain (missing parts from reference TRBV29-1 and TRBJ1-1): SAVISQKPSRDICQRGTSLTIQCQVDSQVTMMFWYRQQPGQSLTLIATANQGSEATYESGFVIDKFPISRPNLTFSTLTVSNMSPEDSSIYLCSVPLNTEAFFGQGTRLTVV.

The sample holds a few counts of this clone. This chain connects TRBV19 to TRBJ1-1; D gene unclear. The ends were cut back, 5 bases at V and 0 bases at J, with 13 bases in the middle. CDR1 is LNHDA and CDR2 is SQIVND in the germline V gene (reference sequence). This CDR3 is 15 amino acids long. As DNA, the CDR3 is TGTGCCAGTAGTTCGTTCGGGGAGCTGAACACTGAAGCTTTCTTT. It encodes CASSSFGELNTEAFF.

This clone has only a few counts. This CDR3 is CASSPGAGQGFYEQYF. CDR3 bases: TGTGCCAGCAGCCCTGGCGCGGGACAGGGCTTCTACGAGCAGTACTTC. V and J are TRBV4-2 and TRBJ2-7; 9 bases fit TRBD1. Trimming took 4 bases from V and 3 from J; bases not matched to a gene: 10. Germline assignment: CDR1 LGHNA and CDR2 YNFKEQ. CDR3 length equals 16 residues.

The chain uses TRBV5-1 and TRBJ2-3; D might be TRBD1 (5 bases). Trimming left V 0 bases short and J 0 bases short, with 11 bases between. The CDR3 is made up of 16 amino acids. The germline CDR1 and CDR2 sequences are SGHRS and YFSETQ. CDR3 DNA: TGCGCCAGCAGCTTGGAAGGGGATGGTAGCACAGATACGCAGTATTTT. It translates to CASSLEGDGSTDTQYF.

This chain uses TRBV10-2 with TRBJ1-1, with TRBD1 matching 7 bases. Losses at the gene ends were 6 bases for V and 1 base for J; bases not matched to a gene: 5. This CDR3 spans 14 amino acids. The germline V gene has CDR1 WSHSY and CDR2 SAAADI. The DNA of the CDR3 is TGCGCCAGCAGGGAGACAGGGAGGAACACTGAAGCTTTCTTT. The encoded protein is CASRETGRNTEAFF.

The chain links TRBV7-2 to TRBJ1-5; 8 bases line up with TRBD1. CDR1 is SGHTA and CDR2 is FQGNSA in the germline V gene. The ends lost 7 bases at V and 7 bases at J; junction bases unmatched: 9. This CDR3 is 14 amino acids long. This chain's CDR3 is CASTLRTGYQPQHF. CDR3 sequence (DNA): TGTGCCAGCACACTCAGGACAGGGTACCAGCCCCAGCATTTT.

The chain couples TRBV6-5 to TRBJ1-3; unclear D gene. The CDR3 is 13 residues long. Trimming shortened V by 8 bases and J by 0 bases, and 8 bases separated the two germline ends. The germline gives CDR1 MNHEY, CDR2 SVGAGI. CDR3 sequence reads: CASYRVSGNTIYF. The CDR3 DNA is TGTGCCAGCTACAGAGTCTCTGGAAACACCATATATTTT.